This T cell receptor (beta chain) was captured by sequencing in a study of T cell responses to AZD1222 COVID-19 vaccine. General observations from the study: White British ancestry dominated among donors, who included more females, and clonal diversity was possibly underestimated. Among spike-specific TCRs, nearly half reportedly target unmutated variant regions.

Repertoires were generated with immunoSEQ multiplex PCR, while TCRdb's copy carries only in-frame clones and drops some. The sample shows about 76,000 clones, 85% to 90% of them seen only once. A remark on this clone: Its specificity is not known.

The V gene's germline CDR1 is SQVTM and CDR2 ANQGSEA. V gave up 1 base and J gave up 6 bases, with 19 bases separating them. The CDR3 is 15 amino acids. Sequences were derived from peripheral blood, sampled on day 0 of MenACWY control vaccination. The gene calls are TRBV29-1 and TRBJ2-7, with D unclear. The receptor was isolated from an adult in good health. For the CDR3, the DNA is TGCAGCGTTGAAGGTGCCGACCCGGGTTTCGGCGAGCAGTACTTC. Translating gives CSVEGADPGFGEQYF.